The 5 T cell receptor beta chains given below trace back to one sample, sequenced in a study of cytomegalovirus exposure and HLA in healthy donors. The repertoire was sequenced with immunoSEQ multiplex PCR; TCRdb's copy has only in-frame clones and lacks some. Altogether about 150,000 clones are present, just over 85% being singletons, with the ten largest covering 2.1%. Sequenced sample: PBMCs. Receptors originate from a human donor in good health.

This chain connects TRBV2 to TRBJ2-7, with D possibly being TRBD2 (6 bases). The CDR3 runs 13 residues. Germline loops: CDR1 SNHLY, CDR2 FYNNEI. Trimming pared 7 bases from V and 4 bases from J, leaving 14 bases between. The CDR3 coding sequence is TGTGCCAGCATCCGGGGGAGACGGTACGAGCAGTACTTC. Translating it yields CASIRGRRYEQYF.

Here the CDR3 DNA reads TGCGCCAGCAGCACACTTGGACAGGGGGCTTACACTGAAGCTTTCTTT. This gives the protein CASSTLGQGAYTEAFF. V and J are TRBV5-1 and TRBJ1-1; 11 bases match TRBD1. Germline assignment: CDR1 SGHRS and CDR2 YFSETQ. This CDR3 is built from 16 residues. V lost 4 bases to trimming and J lost 3 bases; unmatched junction nucleotides: 8.

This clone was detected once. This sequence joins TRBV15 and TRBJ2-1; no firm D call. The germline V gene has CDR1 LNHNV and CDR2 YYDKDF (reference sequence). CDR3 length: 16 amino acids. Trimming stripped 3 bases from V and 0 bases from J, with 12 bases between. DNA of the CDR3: TGTGCCACCAGCAGTCCGGGTCAGAGCTCCTACAATGAGCAGTTCTTC. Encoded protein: CATSSPGQSSYNEQFF.

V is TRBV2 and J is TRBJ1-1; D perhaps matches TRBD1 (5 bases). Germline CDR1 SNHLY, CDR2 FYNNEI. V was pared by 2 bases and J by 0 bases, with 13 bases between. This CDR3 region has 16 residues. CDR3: CASSELDDSMNTEAFF. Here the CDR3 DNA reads TGTGCCAGCAGTGAATTAGATGACAGTATGAACACTGAAGCTTTCTTT.

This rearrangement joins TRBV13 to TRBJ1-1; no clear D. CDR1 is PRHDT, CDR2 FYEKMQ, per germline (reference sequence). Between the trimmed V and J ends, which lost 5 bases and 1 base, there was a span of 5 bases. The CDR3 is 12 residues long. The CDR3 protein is CASSPQNTEAFF. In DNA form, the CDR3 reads TGTGCCAGCAGCCCACAGAACACTGAAGCTTTCTTT.